This T cell receptor (beta chain) is from a study of T cell responses to AZD1222 COVID-19 vaccine. Overall study findings and caveats: Donors, mostly white British, included more females; clonal diversity was possibly underestimated. Spike-wide vaccine-associated CD4 TCRs dominated at 160-218 and 743-854. Targets within unmutated variant regions were reportedly found for nearly half of spike-specific TCRs.

The V and J ends lost 3 bases and 0 bases respectively, with 15 bases between them. The CDR3 is 16 residues long. Germline V gene sequence: CDR1 DFQATT, CDR2 SNEGSKA (reference sequence). In the case of this clone: Antigen: not known.

Samples with a second dose at about 4 or about 12 weeks were pooled together. Using immunoSEQ multiplex PCR, the repertoire was profiled, and TCRdb retains in-frame clones only, with some absent. The table shows about 150,000 clones, with 75% to 90% occurring only once. The chain combines TRBV20-1 with TRBJ1-3; D unclear. The TCR sequence derives from an adult who received the AZD1222 COVID-19 vaccine. The sample in question was peripheral blood, obtained 28 days after the second AZD1222 dose. The CDR3 DNA follows: TGCAGTGCTAGTCCCGAGGAGACAATCTCTGGAAACACCATATATTTT. It codes for CSASPEETISGNTIYF.